The clone carrying this T cell receptor (beta chain) was seen a handful of times. The antigen is undetermined. Making TCR cDNA involved 5'RACE template switching, which added UMIs and a universal primer site. TCRdb re-derived calls from the 5' RACE reads in MiXCR, one entry per CDR3 protein. The profile shows hundreds of thousands of distinct CDR3 sequences, about 17% of them singletons. The data are from a study of T cells after yellow fever vaccination. General study points: Weaker overall, the secondary response nonetheless peaked faster (day 5 versus 15).

V shed 4 bases, J shed 3 bases, and the junction held 4 bases outside the gene matches. The CDR3 extends over 15 amino acids. The sequenced sample was PBMCs, obtained before the yellow fever booster vaccination. The sequence derives from a man between 18 and 35 years old who received the YFV17D yellow fever vaccine. V is TRBV12-3 or TRBV12-4 and J is TRBJ1-5; the match to TRBD1 covers 9 bases. The CDR3 bases are TGTGCCAGCAGTTCCCGGGACAGGGTCAATCAGCCCCAGCATTTT. This gives the protein CASSSRDRVNQPQHF.